The source of this TCR beta chain is a study of brain metastases from non-small cell lung cancer. The data were produced by immunoSEQ multiplex PCR, yet TCRdb's version contains in-frame clones alone and is incomplete. Among 1,500 to 2,000 clones, roughly nine tenths were seen once, and the ten largest hold about 4.5%. V dropped 7 bases and J dropped 10 bases, with 17 bases sitting between them. The CDR3 has 13 residues. The germline CDR1 and CDR2 sequences are MGHDK and SYGVNS. The chain recombines TRBV25-1 with TRBJ2-1; a weak D match, TRBD2 (5 bases). Input material: primary lung tumor tissue. The source is a donor over 35 with non-small cell lung cancer. CDR3 protein: CASKEDGLSEQFF. In nucleotides, the CDR3 is TGTGCCAGCAAAGAAGACGGACTTAGCGAGCAGTTCTTC.